This T cell receptor beta chain was profiled in a study of T cells in localized non-small cell lung cancer. As to this clone: Its target is not known.

Method: immunoSEQ multiplex PCR; TCRdb's copy keeps in-frame clones and lacks some. Of tens of thousands of clones listed, 80% to 95% are singletons. The CDR3 is made up of 12 amino acids. CDR1 is SGHTA and CDR2 is FQGTGA in the germline V gene. V dropped 2 bases and J dropped 4 bases, with 5 bases sitting between them. General study findings and limits: The tumor had only one region sequenced, so heterogeneity remains possible. In the blood, greater T cell density corresponded to longer overall survival.

Sequences were derived from peripheral blood, sampled before any cancer treatment. The chain has TRBV7-3 and TRBJ1-1, with no clear D. This clonotype was sampled from a female donor aged 60 or older with stage I lung adenocarcinoma. The CDR3 loop is CASSLRITEAFF. The CDR3 DNA reads TGTGCCAGCAGCTTACGTATCACTGAAGCTTTCTTT.